Ten or more counts support the clone carrying this TCR delta chain. The protein that TCRdb holds for this DNA derives from a much larger clone and differs from the translated DNA at residue 12, which likely indicates a read error; the protein shown here is translated from the DNA. TCRdb re-processed the multiplex PCR reads using CATT. The table lists 45,000 to 70,000 delta-chain clones, over 1.5% of them singletons. The sample belongs to a study of γδ T cells in repeated Plasmodium falciparum infection. Study information: Malian children with intense seasonal malaria exposure were compared with matched Australian children. Each infection was followed by sampling at 21 days, plus baseline and some pre-infection draws. Malian repertoires were sampled cross-sectionally without transmission and longitudinally through febrile malaria.

Sequencing input: gamma-delta T cells from blood. The receptor was derived from a pool of human donors (malaria-infected and uninfected, not separated).

The CDR3 reads CALGEPSYGLLVDICYTDKLIF. The CDR3 bases are TGTGCTCTTGGGGAACCTTCCTACGGTCTACTGGTGGATATTTGCTACACCGATAAACTCATCTTT. The chain carries TRDV1 and TRDJ1, with 8 bases matching TRDD2. With V trimmed by 1 base and J by 0 bases, 22 bases remained unmatched. Germline V gene lookup returns CDR1 TSWWSYY and CDR2 QGS. The CDR3 length is 22 residues.